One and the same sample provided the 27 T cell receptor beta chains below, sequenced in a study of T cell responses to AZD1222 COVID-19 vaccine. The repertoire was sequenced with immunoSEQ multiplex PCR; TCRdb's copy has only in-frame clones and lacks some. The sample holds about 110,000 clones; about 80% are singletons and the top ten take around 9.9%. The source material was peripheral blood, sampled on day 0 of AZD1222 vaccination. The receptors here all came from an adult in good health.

The CDR3 loop is CASSPGLGISFF. CDR3 bases: TGTGCCAGCTCACCAGGACTAGGAATTTCTTTCTTC. V gene TRBV18 combines with J gene TRBJ2-1; 7 bases line up with TRBD2. The germline V gene has CDR1 KGHSH and CDR2 LQKENI. This CDR3 comprises 12 residues. J gave up 16 bases and V 2 bases, and 8 bases lay outside the gene matches.

This CDR3 is CASSPDMGLETQYF. In DNA, the CDR3 is TGTGCCAGCAGCCCGGACATGGGGTTGGAGACCCAGTACTTC. The chain is built from TRBV4-2 and TRBJ2-5; D possibly corresponds to TRBD1 (5 bases). The length of the CDR3 is 14 residues. Between the trimmed V and J ends, which lost 4 bases and 5 bases, there was a span of 14 bases. CDR1 and CDR2 from the germline V gene are LGHNA and YNFKEQ.

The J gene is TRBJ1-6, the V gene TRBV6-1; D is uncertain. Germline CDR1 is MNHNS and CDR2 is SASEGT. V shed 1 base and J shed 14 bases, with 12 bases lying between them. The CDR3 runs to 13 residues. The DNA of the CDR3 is TGTGCCAGCAGTGAAGGGACCCGCAGTGCCCTCCACTTT. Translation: CASSEGTRSALHF.

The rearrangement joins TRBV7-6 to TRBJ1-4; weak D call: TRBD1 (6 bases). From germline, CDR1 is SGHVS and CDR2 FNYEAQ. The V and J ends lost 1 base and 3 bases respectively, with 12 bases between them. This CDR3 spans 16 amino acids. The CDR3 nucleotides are TGTGCCAGCAGCTTAGGGTCGGCAGGGGCTAATGAAAAACTGTTTTTT. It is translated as CASSLGSAGANEKLFF.

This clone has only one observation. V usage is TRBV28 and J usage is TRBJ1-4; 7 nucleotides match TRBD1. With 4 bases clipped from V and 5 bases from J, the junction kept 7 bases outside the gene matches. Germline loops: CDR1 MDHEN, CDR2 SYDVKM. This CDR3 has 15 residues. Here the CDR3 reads CASSSPTGKNEKLFF. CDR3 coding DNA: TGTGCCAGCAGTTCCCCGACAGGGAAAAATGAAAAACTGTTTTTT.

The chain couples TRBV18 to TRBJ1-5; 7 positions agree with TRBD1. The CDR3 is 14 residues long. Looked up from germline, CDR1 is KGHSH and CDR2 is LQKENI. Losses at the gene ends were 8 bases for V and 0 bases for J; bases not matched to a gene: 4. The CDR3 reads CASHGQDSNQPQHF. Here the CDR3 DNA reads TGTGCCAGCCATGGACAGGATAGCAATCAGCCCCAGCATTTT.

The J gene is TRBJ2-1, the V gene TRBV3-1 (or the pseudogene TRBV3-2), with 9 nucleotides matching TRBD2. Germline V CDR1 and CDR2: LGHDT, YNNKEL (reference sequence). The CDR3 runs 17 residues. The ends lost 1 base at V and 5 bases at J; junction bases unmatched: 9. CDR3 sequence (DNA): TGTGCCAGCAGCCAAGTAGTATCCAGCGGGAGGAACAATGAGCAGTTCTTC. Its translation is CASSQVVSSGRNNEQFF.

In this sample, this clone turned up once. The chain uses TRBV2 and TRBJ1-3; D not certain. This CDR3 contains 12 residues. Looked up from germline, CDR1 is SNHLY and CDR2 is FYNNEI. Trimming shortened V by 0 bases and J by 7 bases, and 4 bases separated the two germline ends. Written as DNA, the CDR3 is TGTGCCAGCAGTGAAGCGCACAACACCATATATTTT. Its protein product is CASSEAHNTIYF.

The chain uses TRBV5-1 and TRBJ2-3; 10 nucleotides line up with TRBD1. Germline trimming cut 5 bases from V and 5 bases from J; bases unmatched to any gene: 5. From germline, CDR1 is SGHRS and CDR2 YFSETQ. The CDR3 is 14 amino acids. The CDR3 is CASSHGTGEDTQYF. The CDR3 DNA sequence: TGCGCCAGCAGTCATGGGACAGGGGAAGATACGCAGTATTTT. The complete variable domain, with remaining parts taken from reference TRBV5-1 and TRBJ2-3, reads KAGVTQTPRYLIKTRGQQVTLSCSPISGHRSVSWYQQTPGQGLQFLFEYFSETQRNKGNFPGRFSGRQFSNSRSEMNVSTLELGDSALYLCASSHGTGEDTQYFGPGTRLTVL.

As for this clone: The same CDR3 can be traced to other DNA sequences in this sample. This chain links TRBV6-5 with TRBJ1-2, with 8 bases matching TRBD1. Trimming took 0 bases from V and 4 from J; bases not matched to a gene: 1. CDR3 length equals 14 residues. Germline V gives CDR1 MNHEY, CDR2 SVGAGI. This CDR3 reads CASSYSGQGYGYTF. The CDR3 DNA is TGTGCCAGCAGTTACTCTGGACAGGGCTATGGCTACACCTTC.

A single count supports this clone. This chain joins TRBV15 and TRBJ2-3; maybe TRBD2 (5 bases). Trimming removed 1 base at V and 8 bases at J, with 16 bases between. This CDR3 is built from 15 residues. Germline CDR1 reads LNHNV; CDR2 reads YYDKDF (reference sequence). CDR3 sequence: CATSRGYKAEGTQYF. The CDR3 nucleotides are TGTGCCACCAGCAGAGGGTACAAAGCGGAAGGTACGCAGTATTTT.

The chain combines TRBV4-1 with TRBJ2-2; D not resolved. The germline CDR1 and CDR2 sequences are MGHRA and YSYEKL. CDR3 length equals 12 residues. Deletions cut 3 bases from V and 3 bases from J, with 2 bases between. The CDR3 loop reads CASSHYTGELFF. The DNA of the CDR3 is TGCGCCAGCAGCCATTACACCGGGGAGCTGTTTTTT.

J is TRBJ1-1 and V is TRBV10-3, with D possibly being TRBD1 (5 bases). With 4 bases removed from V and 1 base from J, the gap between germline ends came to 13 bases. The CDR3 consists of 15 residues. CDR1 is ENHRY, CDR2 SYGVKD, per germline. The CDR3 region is CAISGGSYSNTEAFF. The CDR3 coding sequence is TGTGCCATCAGTGGGGGGTCTTATTCGAACACTGAAGCTTTCTTT.

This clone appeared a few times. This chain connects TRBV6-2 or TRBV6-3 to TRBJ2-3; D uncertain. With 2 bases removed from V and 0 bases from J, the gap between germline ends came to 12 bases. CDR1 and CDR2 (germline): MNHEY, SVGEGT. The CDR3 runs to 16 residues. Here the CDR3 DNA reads TGTGCCAGCAGTTACCTTAGTTCTTCTAGCACAGATACGCAGTATTTT. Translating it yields CASSYLSSSSTDTQYF.

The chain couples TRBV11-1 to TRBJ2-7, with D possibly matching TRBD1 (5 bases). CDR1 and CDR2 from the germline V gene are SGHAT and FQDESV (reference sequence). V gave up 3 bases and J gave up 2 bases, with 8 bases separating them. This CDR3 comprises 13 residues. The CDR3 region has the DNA TGTGCCAGCAGCTTGGGGCAGCCCTACGAGCAGTACTTC. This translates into CASSLGQPYEQYF. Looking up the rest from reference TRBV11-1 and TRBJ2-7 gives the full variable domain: EAEVAQSPRYKITEKSQAVAFWCDPISGHATLYWYRQILGQGPELLVQFQDESVVDDSQLPKDRFSAERLKGVDSTLKIQPAELGDSAMYLCASSLGQPYEQYFGPGTRLTVT.

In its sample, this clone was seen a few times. The CDR3 nucleotides are TGTGCCAGCAGCCGAGGTTGGAATCAGCCCCAGCATTTT. Translation gives CASSRGWNQPQHF. The genes are TRBV11-1 and TRBJ1-5; D remains ambiguous. Between the trimmed V and J ends, which lost 5 bases and 4 bases, there was a span of 9 bases. The CDR3 contains 13 residues. Germline V gene data show CDR1 as SGHAT and CDR2 as FQDESV (reference sequence).

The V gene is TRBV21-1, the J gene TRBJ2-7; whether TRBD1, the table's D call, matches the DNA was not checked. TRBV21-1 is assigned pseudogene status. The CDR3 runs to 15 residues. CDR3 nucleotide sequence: TGTGCCAGCAGCAAAGGTCGACAGGGGAAGTACGAGCAGTACTTC. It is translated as CASSKGRQGKYEQYF.

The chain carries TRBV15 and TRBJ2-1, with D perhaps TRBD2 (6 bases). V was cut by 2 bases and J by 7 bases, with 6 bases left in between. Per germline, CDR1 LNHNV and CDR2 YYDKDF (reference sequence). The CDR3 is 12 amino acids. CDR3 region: CATSRRGNEQFF. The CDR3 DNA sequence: TGTGCCACCAGCAGACGGGGGAATGAGCAGTTCTTC.

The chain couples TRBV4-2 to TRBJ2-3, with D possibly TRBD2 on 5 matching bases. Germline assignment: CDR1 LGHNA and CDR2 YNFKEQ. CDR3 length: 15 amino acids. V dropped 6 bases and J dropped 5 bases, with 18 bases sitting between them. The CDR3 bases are TGTGCCAGCAGACCCGGAGGAGTAGTAGTAGATACGCAGTATTTT. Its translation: CASRPGGVVVDTQYF.

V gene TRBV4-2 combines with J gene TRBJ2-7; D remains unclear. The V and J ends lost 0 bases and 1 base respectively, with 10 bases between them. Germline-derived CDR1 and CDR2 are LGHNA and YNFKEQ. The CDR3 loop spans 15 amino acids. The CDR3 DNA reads TGTGCCAGCAGCCAAGATGGAAGCAAATCCTACGAGCAGTACTTC. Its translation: CASSQDGSKSYEQYF.

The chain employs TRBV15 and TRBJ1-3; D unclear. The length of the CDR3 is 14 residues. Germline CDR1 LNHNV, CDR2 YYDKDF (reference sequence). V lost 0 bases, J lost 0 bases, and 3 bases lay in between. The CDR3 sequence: CATSRDFSGNTIYF. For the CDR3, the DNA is TGTGCCACCAGCAGAGACTTCTCTGGAAACACCATATATTTT.

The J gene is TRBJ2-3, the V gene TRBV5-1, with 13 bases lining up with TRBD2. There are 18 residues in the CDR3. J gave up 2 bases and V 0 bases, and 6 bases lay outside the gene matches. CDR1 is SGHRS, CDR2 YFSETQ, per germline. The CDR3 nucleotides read TGCGCCAGCAGCTTGGCCACGGGACTAGCGGGGATCACAGATACGCAGTATTTT. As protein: CASSLATGLAGITDTQYF.

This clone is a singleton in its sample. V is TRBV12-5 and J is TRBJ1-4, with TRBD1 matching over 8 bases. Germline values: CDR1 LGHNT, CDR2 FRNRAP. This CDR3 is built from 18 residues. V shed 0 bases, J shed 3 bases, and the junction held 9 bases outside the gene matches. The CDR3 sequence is CASGLVPGQGGSNEKLFF. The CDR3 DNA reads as TGTGCTAGTGGTTTGGTCCCCGGACAGGGTGGGTCTAATGAAAAACTGTTTTTT.

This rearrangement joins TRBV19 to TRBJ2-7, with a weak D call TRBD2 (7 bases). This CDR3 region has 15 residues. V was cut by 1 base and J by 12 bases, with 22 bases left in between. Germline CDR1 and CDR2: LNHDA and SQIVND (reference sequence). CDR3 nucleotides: TGTGCCAGTAGTATAGCCCCGGGAGGACAGTCCCGAGCGTACTTC. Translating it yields CASSIAPGGQSRAYF.

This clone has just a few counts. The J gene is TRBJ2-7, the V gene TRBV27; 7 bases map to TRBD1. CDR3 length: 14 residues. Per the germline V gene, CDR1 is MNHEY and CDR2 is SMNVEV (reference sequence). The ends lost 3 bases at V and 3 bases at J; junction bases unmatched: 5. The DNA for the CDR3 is TGTGCCAGCAGTTTGGCCGGACAGGTCTACGAGCAGTACTTC. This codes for CASSLAGQVYEQYF.

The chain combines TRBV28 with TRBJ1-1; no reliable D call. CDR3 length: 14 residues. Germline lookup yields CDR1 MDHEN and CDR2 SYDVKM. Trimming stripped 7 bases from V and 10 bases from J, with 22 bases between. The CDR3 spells CASTSPPLLWGAFF. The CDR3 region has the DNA TGTGCCAGCACCTCCCCCCCCCTATTATGGGGAGCTTTCTTT.

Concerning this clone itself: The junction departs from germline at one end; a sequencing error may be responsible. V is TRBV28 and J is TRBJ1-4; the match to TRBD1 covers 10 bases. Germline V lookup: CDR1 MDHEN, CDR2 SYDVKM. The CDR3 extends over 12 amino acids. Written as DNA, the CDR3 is TGTGCCAGCAGTGATGGCCCCGGGACAGGGGATTTT. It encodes CASSDGPGTGDF.